Here is one T cell receptor beta chain with its context. The antigen remains undetermined. The data originate from a study of cytomegalovirus exposure and HLA in healthy donors. Study as a whole: Early released data comprised approximately 85 million unique TCRs from HLA-typed donors.

PCR was performed using 60 Vbeta and 13 Jbeta primers. Generated by immunoSEQ multiplex PCR, the TCRdb table keeps only in-frame clones and is missing some. The ten most abundant clones cover about 0.96% of a sample with 140,000 or so clones. The CDR3 has 13 residues. Germline assignment: CDR1 SQVTM and CDR2 ANQGSEA. Trimming stripped 8 bases from V and 3 bases from J, with 11 bases between. Findings and caveats of the study: Later analysis showed TCR association rates varying by HLA locus, highest for DRB1 and lowest for HLA-C. A later analysis, which compared TCR beta chains of equal frequency, found the HLA-associated ones more clonally expanded. CMV antigen specificity was confirmed in vitro for three CMV-associated chains.

The receptor's source is a male donor in good health and CMV-seronegative. J is TRBJ2-6 and V is TRBV29-1; D ambiguous. The material sequenced was PBMCs. The CDR3 sequence: CSIGTGGANVLTF. The CDR3 nucleotides are TGCAGCATCGGAACGGGTGGGGCCAACGTCCTGACTTTC.